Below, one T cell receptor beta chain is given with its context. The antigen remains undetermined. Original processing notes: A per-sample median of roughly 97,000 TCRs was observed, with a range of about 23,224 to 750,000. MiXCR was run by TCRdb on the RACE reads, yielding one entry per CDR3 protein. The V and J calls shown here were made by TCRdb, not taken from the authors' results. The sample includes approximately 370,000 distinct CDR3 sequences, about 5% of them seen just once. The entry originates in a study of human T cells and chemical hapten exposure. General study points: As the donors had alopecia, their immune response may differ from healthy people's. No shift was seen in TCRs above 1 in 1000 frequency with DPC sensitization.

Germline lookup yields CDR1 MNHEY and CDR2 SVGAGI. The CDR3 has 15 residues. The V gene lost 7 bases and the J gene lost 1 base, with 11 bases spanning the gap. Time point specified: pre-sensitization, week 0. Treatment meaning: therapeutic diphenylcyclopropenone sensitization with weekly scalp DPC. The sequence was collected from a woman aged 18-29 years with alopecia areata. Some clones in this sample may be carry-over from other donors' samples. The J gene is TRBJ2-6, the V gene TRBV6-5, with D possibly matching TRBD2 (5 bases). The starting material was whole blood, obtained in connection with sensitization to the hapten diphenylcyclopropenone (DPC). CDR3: CASNYGKSGANVLTF. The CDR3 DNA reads TGTGCCAGCAACTACGGGAAGTCTGGGGCCAACGTCCTGACTTTC.